The table lists the clone carrying this T cell receptor (beta chain) with a count of one. Its antigen is not identified. The germline gives CDR1 SGHNT, CDR2 YYREEE (reference sequence). This CDR3 comprises 14 residues. V was pared by 5 bases and J by 1 base, with 12 bases between. Only in-frame clones appear in the TCRdb table, and some are missing; sequencing was by immunoSEQ multiplex PCR. The repertoire consists of tens of thousands of clones, with more than 75% occurring once and the leading ten covering approximately 6.9%. These data come from a study of PD-1 blockade in classical Hodgkin lymphoma. The study, taken as a whole, reports: A significant rise in TCR diversity was seen by C4D1 for CD4+ cells but not for CD8+ cells.

Time point defined: cycle 4 day 1 (C4D1), after less than seven weeks of nivolumab. Each patient experienced a relapse that followed autologous stem cell transplantation, and brentuximab vedotin exposure varied. The chain carries TRBV5-4 and TRBJ1-1; the D is unclear. Sequences were derived from peripheral blood mononuclear cells (PBMCs), sampled before the fourth cycle of nivolumab. The sequence was collected from a human donor with classical Hodgkin lymphoma. This CDR3 reads CASRLDIQNTEAFF. Written as DNA, the CDR3 is TGTGCCAGCAGACTTGACATCCAGAACACTGAAGCTTTCTTT.